This entry concerns a single TCR beta chain. This sample is drawn from a study of blood T cell repertoires in COVID-19. Study in general: COVID-19 samples from acute and convalescent phases originated in the United States, Italy and Spain. Sample material is recorded as cDNA or gDNA derived from T cells, B-cell-depleted T cells, or PBMCs.

Germline V gene lookup returns CDR1 KGHSH and CDR2 LQKENI. There are 15 residues in the CDR3. J was trimmed by 8 bases and V by 6 bases; bases with no gene match: 7. Original handling: Using reference gene primer amplification, nucleated cell counts were estimated. Assay used: immunoSEQ multiplex PCR; TCRdb lists only in-frame clones, some missing. From that table come the V and J calls and clone size; the DNA was used to work out D and trimming. The sample records about 70,000 clones, roughly 81% being singletons. The sequenced material came from peripheral blood. V usage is TRBV18 and J usage is TRBJ1-6; 10 bases are shared with TRBD1. The source of this sequence is a woman aged 70-85 years with acute or convalescent COVID-19. The CDR3 here is CASSPLGTGDSPLHF. The CDR3 bases are TGTGCCAGCTCCCCCCTAGGGACAGGGGATTCACCCCTCCACTTT.